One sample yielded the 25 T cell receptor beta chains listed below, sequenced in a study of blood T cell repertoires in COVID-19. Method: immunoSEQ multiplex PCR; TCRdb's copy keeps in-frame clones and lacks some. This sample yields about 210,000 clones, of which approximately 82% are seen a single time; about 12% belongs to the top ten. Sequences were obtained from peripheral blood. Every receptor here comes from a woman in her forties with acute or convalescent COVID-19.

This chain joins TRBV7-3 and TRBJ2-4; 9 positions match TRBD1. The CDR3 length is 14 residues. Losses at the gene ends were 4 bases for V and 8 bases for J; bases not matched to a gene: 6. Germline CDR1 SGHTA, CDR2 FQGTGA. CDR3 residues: CASSYTGGTDIQYF. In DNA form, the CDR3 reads TGTGCCAGCAGCTACACAGGGGGCACGGACATTCAGTACTTC.

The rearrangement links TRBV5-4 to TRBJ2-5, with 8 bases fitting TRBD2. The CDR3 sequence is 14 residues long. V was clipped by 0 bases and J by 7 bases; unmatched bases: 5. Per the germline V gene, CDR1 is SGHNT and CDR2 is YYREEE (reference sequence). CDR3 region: CASSLESGSGTQYF. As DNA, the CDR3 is TGTGCCAGCAGCTTGGAGAGCGGGAGTGGGACCCAGTACTTC.

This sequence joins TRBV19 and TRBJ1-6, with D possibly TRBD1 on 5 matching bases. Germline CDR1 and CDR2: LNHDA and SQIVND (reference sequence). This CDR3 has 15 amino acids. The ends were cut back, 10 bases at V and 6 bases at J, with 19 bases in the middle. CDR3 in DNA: TGTGCCACAAAGAGGGCGCGGGGCGGTAATTCACCCCTCCACTTT. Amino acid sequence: CATKRARGGNSPLHF.

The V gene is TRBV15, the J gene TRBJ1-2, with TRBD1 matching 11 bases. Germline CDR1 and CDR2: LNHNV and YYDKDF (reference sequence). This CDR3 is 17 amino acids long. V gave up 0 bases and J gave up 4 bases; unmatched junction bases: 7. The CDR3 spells CATSRDLVDRGLYGYTF. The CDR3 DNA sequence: TGTGCCACCAGCAGAGATCTAGTGGACAGGGGGCTCTATGGCTACACCTTC.

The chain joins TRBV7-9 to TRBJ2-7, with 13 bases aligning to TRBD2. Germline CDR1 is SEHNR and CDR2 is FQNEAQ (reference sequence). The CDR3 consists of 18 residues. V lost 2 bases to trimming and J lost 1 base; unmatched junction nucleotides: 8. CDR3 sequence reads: CASSLRGTSGMFSYEQYF. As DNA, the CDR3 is TGTGCCAGCAGCTTACGGGGGACTAGCGGGATGTTTTCCTACGAGCAGTACTTC.

CDR3 coding DNA: TGTGCCAGCAGCTTGAGGACAGGGCATACCGGGGAGCTGTTTTTT. Its protein product is CASSLRTGHTGELFF. The V gene is TRBV5-4, the J gene TRBJ2-2; 8 bases match TRBD1. The CDR3 length is 15 residues. V gave up 1 base and J gave up 5 bases; unmatched junction bases: 4. The germline gives CDR1 SGHNT, CDR2 YYREEE (reference sequence).

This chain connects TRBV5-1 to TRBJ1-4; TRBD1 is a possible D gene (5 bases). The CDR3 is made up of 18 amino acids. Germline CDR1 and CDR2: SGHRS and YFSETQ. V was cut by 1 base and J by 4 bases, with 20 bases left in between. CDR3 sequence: CASSLYSRSDSYNEKLFF. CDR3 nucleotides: TGCGCCAGCAGCTTGTATTCCCGGAGCGACAGTTATAATGAAAAACTGTTTTTT.

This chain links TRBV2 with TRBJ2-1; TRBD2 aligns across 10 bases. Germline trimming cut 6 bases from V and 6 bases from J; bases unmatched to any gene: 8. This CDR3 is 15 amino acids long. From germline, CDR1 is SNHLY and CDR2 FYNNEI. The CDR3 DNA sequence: TGTGCCAGCAGAGTCCTAGCGGGGGCCCCCAATGAGCAGTTCTTC. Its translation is CASRVLAGAPNEQFF.

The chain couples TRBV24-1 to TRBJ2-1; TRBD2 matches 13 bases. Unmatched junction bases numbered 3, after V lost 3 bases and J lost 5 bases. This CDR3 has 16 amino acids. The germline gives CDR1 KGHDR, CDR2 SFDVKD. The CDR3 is CATSDGLAGEDNEQFF. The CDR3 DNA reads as TGTGCCACCAGTGATGGACTAGCGGGAGAGGACAATGAGCAGTTCTTC.

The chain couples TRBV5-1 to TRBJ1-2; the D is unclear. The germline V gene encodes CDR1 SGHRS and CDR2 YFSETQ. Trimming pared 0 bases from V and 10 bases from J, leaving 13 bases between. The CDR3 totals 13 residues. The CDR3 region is CASSLAGELTYTF. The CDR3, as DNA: TGCGCCAGCAGCTTGGCCGGGGAATTGACCTACACCTTC.

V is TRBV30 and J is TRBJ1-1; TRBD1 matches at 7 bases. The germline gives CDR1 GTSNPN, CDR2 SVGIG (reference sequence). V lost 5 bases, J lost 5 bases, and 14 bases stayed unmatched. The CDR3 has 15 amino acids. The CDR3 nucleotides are TGTGCCTGGGGGTTCCCCGCAGGGGGTGGGACTGAAGCTTTCTTT. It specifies CAWGFPAGGGTEAFF.

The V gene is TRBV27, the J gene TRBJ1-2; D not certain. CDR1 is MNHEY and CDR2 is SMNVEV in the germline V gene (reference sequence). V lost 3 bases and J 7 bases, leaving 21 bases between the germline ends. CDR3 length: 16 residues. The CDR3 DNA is TGTGCCAGCAGTTTCCGTCAGACTGGGGAGGTTGGTGGCTACACCTTC. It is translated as CASSFRQTGEVGGYTF.

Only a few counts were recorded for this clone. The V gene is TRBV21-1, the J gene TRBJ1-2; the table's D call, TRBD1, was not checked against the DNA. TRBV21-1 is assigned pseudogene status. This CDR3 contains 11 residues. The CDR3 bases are TGTGCCAGCAGCAAAGACAGGACCTACACCTTC. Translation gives CASSKDRTYTF.

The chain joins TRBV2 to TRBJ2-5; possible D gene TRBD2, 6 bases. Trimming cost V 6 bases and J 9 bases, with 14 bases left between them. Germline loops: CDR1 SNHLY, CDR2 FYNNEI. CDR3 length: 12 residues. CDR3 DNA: TGTGCCAGCAGCGGGGACTCTCAGGCCCAGTACTTC. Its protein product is CASSGDSQAQYF.

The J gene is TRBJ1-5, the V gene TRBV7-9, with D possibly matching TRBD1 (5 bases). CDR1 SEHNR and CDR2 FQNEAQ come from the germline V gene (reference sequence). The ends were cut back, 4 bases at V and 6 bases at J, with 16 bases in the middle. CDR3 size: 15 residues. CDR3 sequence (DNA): TGTGCCAGCAGCTCCGAACGACAGTGGGCTCAGCCCCAGCATTTT. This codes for CASSSERQWAQPQHF.

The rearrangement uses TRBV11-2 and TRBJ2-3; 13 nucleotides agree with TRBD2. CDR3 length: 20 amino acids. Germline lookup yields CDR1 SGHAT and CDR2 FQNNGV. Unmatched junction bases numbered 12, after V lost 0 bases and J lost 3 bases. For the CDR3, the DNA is TGTGCCAGCAGCTTAGATACTTGGGGGGGACTAGCGGGACGGACAGATACGCAGTATTTT. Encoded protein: CASSLDTWGGLAGRTDTQYF.

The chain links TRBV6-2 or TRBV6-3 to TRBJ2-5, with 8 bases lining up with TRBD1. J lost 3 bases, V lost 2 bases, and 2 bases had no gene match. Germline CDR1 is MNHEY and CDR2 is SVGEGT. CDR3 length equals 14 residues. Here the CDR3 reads CASSYGGQEETQYF. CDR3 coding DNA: TGTGCCAGCAGTTACGGGGGACAGGAAGAGACCCAGTACTTC.

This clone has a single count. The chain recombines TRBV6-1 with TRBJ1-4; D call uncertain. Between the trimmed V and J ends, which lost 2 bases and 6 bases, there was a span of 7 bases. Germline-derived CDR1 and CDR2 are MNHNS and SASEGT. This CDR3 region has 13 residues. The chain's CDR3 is CASSEILDEKLFF. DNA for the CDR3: TGTGCCAGCAGTGAAATACTAGATGAAAAACTGTTTTTT.

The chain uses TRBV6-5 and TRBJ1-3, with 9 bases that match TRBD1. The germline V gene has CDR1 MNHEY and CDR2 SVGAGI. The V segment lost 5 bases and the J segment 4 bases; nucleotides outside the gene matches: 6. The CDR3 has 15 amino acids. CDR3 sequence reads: CASSPSQGAGNTIYF. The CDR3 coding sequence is TGTGCCAGCAGTCCATCACAGGGGGCAGGAAACACCATATATTTT.

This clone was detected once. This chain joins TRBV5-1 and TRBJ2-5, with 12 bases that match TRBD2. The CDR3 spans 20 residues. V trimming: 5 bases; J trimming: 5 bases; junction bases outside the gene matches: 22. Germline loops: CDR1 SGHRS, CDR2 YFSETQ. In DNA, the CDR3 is TGCGCCAGCAGTTTCGGACCCCTAGCGGGGGGGCGAGGTTATATGGAGACCCAGTACTTC. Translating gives CASSFGPLAGGRGYMETQYF.

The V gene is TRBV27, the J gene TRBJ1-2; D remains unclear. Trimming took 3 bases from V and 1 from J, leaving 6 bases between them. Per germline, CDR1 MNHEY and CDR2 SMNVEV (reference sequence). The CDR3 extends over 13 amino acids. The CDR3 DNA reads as TGTGCCAGCAGTTTTGGAGATAACTATGGCTACACCTTC. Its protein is CASSFGDNYGYTF.

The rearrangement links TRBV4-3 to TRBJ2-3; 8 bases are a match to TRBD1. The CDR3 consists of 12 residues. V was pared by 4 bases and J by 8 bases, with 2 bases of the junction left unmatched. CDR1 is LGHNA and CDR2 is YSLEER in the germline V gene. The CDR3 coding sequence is TGCGCCAGCAGCCGAACAGGGGGTACGCAGTATTTT. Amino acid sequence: CASSRTGGTQYF.

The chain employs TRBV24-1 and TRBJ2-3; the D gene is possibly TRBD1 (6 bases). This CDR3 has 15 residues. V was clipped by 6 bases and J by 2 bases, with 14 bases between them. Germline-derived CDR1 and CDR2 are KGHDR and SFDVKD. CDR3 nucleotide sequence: TGTGCCACCAGTTTCGGACAGCTTAACACAGATACGCAGTATTTT. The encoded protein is CATSFGQLNTDTQYF.

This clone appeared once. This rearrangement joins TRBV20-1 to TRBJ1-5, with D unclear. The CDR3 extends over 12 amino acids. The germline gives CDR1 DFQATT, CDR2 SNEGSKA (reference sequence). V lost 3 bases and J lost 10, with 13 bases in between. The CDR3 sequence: CSASDGGPPQHF. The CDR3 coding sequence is TGCAGTGCTAGTGACGGAGGACCACCCCAGCATTTT.

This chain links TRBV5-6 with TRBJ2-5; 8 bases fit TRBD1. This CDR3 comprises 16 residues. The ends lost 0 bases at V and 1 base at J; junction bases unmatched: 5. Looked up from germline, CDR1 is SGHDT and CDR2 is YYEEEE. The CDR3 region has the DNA TGTGCCAGCAGCTTGGACGCGACAGGGGTCCAAGAGACCCAGTACTTC. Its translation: CASSLDATGVQETQYF.